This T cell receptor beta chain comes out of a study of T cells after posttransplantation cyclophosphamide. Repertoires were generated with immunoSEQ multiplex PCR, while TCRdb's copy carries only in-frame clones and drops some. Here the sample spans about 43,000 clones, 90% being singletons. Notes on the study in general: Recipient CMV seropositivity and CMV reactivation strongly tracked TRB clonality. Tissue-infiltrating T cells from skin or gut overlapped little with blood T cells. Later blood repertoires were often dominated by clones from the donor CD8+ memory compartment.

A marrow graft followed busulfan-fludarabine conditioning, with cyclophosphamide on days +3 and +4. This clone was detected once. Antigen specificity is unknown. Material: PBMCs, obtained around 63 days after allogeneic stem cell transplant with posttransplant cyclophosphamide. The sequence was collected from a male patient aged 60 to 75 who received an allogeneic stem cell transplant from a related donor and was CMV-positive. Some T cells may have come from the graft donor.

This CDR3 reads CAISAPLAGGSYEQYF. The CDR3 region has the DNA TGTGCCATCAGTGCACCACTCGCGGGGGGCTCCTACGAGCAGTACTTC. V gene TRBV10-3 combines with J gene TRBJ2-7; TRBD2 agrees at 8 bases. V shed 4 bases, J shed 0 bases, and the junction held 8 bases outside the gene matches. CDR3 length equals 16 residues. The V gene's germline CDR1 is ENHRY and CDR2 SYGVKD.